The 18 T cell receptor beta chains below were found in one sample sequenced in a study of shared clonotypes between healthy human individuals. Repertoires were generated with immunoSEQ multiplex PCR, while TCRdb's copy carries only in-frame clones and drops some. The table has over a million clones, roughly 95% seen once. Input material: naive CD4+ T cells sorted from blood. Subset: CD45RA+ positively selected. Receptors originate from a man aged 25-45 years in good health.

This clone was observed a single time. CDR3 protein: CASSWDRGLGEETQYF. For the CDR3, the DNA is TGCGCCAGCAGCTGGGATCGGGGACTAGGAGAGGAGACCCAGTACTTC. This chain joins TRBV5-1 and TRBJ2-5, with 8 bases that match TRBD2. Germline V lookup: CDR1 SGHRS, CDR2 YFSETQ. V gave up 3 bases and J gave up 5 bases; unmatched junction bases: 12. The CDR3 covers 16 residues.

The chain has TRBV5-1 and TRBJ2-1, with TRBD1 matching 9 bases. CDR3 length: 12 amino acids. Germline lookup yields CDR1 SGHRS and CDR2 YFSETQ. J was trimmed by 14 bases and V by 4 bases; bases with no gene match: 7. CDR3 in amino acids: CASSGDRAGEFF. CDR3 coding DNA: TGCGCCAGCAGCGGGGACAGGGCGGGTGAGTTCTTC.

The chain couples TRBV7-9 to TRBJ2-2; possible D gene TRBD1, 5 bases. Trimming removed 5 bases at V and 4 bases at J, with 14 bases between. CDR1 and CDR2 from the germline V gene are SEHNR and FQNEAQ (reference sequence). This CDR3 comprises 15 residues. This CDR3 reads CASSPRGTLTGELFF. The DNA for the CDR3 is TGTGCCAGCAGCCCTAGGGGAACCCTCACCGGGGAGCTGTTTTTT.

The gene calls are TRBV9 and TRBJ2-3; 10 bases fit TRBD2. CDR1 SGDLS and CDR2 YYNGEE come from the germline V gene. The CDR3 loop spans 21 amino acids. Losses at the gene ends were 0 bases for V and 0 bases for J; bases not matched to a gene: 16. Here the CDR3 reads CASSVAGASGSTFSSTDTQYF. In DNA, the CDR3 is TGTGCCAGCAGCGTAGCTGGGGCTAGCGGGAGTACGTTTTCTAGCACAGATACGCAGTATTTT.

This chain uses TRBV27 with TRBJ1-2, with 11 bases lining up with TRBD1. This CDR3 is 17 amino acids long. V lost 5 bases and J lost 2; bases outside the gene matches: 10. Germline V lookup: CDR1 MNHEY, CDR2 SMNVEV (reference sequence). This chain's CDR3 is CASSQPGTGGVNYGYTF. In DNA form, the CDR3 reads TGTGCCAGCAGTCAGCCCGGGACAGGGGGAGTAAACTATGGCTACACCTTC.

Here the CDR3 reads CASSLGGDGTEAFF. The CDR3 coding sequence is TGTGCCAGCAGTTTAGGGGGCGATGGGACTGAAGCTTTCTTT. V and J are TRBV28 and TRBJ1-1, with D perhaps TRBD1 (6 bases). The ends were cut back, 2 bases at V and 5 bases at J, with 12 bases in the middle. The CDR3 contains 14 residues. Germline V lookup: CDR1 MDHEN, CDR2 SYDVKM.

The chain is built from TRBV7-9 and TRBJ2-1; D may be TRBD1 or TRBD2 (6 bases each). V was pared by 3 bases and J by 0 bases, with 18 bases between. The CDR3 is made up of 18 amino acids. From germline, CDR1 is SEHNR and CDR2 FQNEAQ (reference sequence). CDR3 DNA sequence: TGTGCCAGCAGCTTCGCGAGGGGGGCAGGGGCCTCCTACAATGAGCAGTTCTTC. This gives the protein CASSFARGAGASYNEQFF.

V gene TRBV27 combines with J gene TRBJ2-1, with TRBD2 as a possible D gene (6 bases). Trimming stripped 5 bases from V and 15 bases from J, with 20 bases between. The CDR3 is 13 residues long. Germline V gives CDR1 MNHEY, CDR2 SMNVEV (reference sequence). The CDR3 here is CASSTNYLEGLFF. The CDR3 DNA reads as TGTGCCAGCAGTACCAACTACCTGGAGGGCCTGTTCTTC.

The chain couples TRBV11-2 to TRBJ2-3; TRBD1 matches 12 bases. The V gene's germline CDR1 is SGHAT and CDR2 FQNNGV. Germline trimming cut 1 base from V and 3 bases from J; bases unmatched to any gene: 11. The length of the CDR3 is 19 residues. The chain's CDR3 is CASSLVSGTGGSMTDTQYF. CDR3 nucleotide sequence: TGTGCCAGCAGCTTAGTGTCCGGGACAGGGGGCTCAATGACAGATACGCAGTATTTT. Supplemented by reference TRBV11-2 and TRBJ2-3, the full variable domain reads EAGVAQSPRYKIIEKRQSVAFWCNPISGHATLYWYQQILGQGPKLLIQFQNNGVVDDSQLPKDRFSAERLKGVDSTLKIQPAKLEDSAVYLCASSLVSGTGGSMTDTQYFGPGTRLTVL.

The gene calls are TRBV6-6 and TRBJ2-1; a weak D match, TRBD1 (5 bases). The CDR3 covers 16 residues. The germline gives CDR1 MNHNY, CDR2 SVGAGI (reference sequence). V was shortened by 0 bases and J by 7 bases, with 16 bases between the two germline ends. CDR3 sequence (DNA): TGTGCCAGCAGTTACTCGGGTAGGGTTCAGGGAAATGAGCAGTTCTTC. Amino acids: CASSYSGRVQGNEQFF.

The V gene is TRBV5-1, the J gene TRBJ1-1; no reliable D call. The V end lost 0 bases, the J end lost 6 bases, and 15 bases lay between the germline ends. This CDR3 region has 15 residues. Germline CDR1 SGHRS, CDR2 YFSETQ. CDR3: CASSLVGRNLAEAFF. The CDR3 coding sequence is TGCGCCAGCAGCTTGGTTGGGCGGAACCTAGCTGAAGCTTTCTTT.

The V gene is TRBV14, the J gene TRBJ1-1; 10 bases agree with TRBD1. The CDR3 extends over 14 amino acids. Germline values: CDR1 SGHDN, CDR2 FVKESK. The V segment lost 4 bases and the J segment 9 bases; nucleotides outside the gene matches: 8. CDR3 in amino acids: CASSPGQGVRQAFF. CDR3 nucleotide sequence: TGTGCCAGCAGCCCCGGACAGGGGGTGCGTCAAGCTTTCTTT.

Comments on this clone: This same CDR3 is encoded by further DNA sequences in the sample. CDR3 region: CASSLALAGPYNEQFF. The CDR3, as DNA: TGCGCCAGCAGCTTGGCCCTAGCGGGGCCTTACAATGAGCAGTTCTTC. J is TRBJ2-1 and V is TRBV5-1; 9 bases align to TRBD2. The CDR3 runs to 16 residues. CDR1 is SGHRS, CDR2 YFSETQ, per germline. After removal of 0 bases from V and 4 bases from J, the junction contained 5 bases not matched to a gene.

The gene calls are TRBV14 and TRBJ2-3; D might be TRBD1 (5 bases). Per germline, CDR1 SGHDN and CDR2 FVKESK. V lost 6 bases and J 0 bases, leaving 13 bases between the germline ends. This CDR3 has 15 residues. The CDR3, as DNA: TGTGCCAGCAGGAAGAGTGGGGCTAGCACAGATACGCAGTATTTT. Its translation is CASRKSGASTDTQYF.

Worth noting for this clone: The same CDR3 is also encoded by other DNA sequences in this sample. This chain links TRBV18 with TRBJ2-7; TRBD2 is a possible D gene (5 bases). V shed 3 bases and J shed 0 bases, with 6 bases lying between them. The CDR3 is 13 residues long. Germline CDR1 is KGHSH and CDR2 is LQKENI. The CDR3 protein is CASSPGISYEQYF. CDR3 DNA: TGTGCCAGCTCACCCGGGATCTCCTACGAGCAGTACTTC.

The chain employs TRBV6-5 and TRBJ2-7; either TRBD1 or TRBD2 may fit D (5 bases each). From germline, CDR1 is MNHEY and CDR2 SVGAGI. This CDR3 is 13 amino acids long. V dropped 2 bases and J dropped 13 bases, with 18 bases sitting between them. CDR3 sequence (DNA): TGTGCCAGCAGTTACCGGGGTACGGGGCAAAGATACTTC. Protein sequence: CASSYRGTGQRYF.

The J gene is TRBJ2-7, the V gene TRBV28; TRBD1 aligns across 10 bases. The CDR3 is 15 amino acids. Germline V gene lookup returns CDR1 MDHEN and CDR2 SYDVKM. V trimming: 4 bases; J trimming: 4 bases; junction bases outside the gene matches: 7. CDR3 loop: CASSSRTGGRYEQYF. DNA for the CDR3: TGTGCCAGCAGTTCACGGACAGGGGGTAGATACGAGCAGTACTTC. Based on the CDR3 plus reference TRBV28 and TRBJ2-7, the full variable domain is DVKVTQSSRYLVKRTGEKVFLECVQDMDHENMFWYRQDPGLGLRLIYFSYDVKMKEKGDIPEGYSVSREKKERFSLILESASTNQTSMYLCASSSRTGGRYEQYFGPGTRLTVT.

The gene calls are TRBV28 and TRBJ2-3; perhaps D is TRBD1 or TRBD2 (6 bases each). CDR3 size: 13 residues. Trimming removed 8 bases from V and 0 bases from J, with 9 bases in between. CDR1 is MDHEN and CDR2 is SYDVKM in the germline V gene. CDR3 DNA: TGTGCCAGCGGGGGGCGTAGCACAGATACGCAGTATTTT. Encoded protein: CASGGRSTDTQYF.